This T cell receptor (beta chain) was retrieved from a study of cytomegalovirus exposure and HLA in healthy donors. The study, taken as a whole, reports: An Asian-associated ancestry cluster reportedly showed fewer N-insertions than the roughly 670-donor mean in a later analysis. For TCR beta chains, V- and J-gene trimming was later linked to a missense DCLRE1C variant.

The CDR3 spans 18 residues. Trimming cost V 4 bases and J 2 bases; bases outside gene matches: 11. Per the germline V gene, CDR1 is SQVTM and CDR2 is ANQGSEA. To note about this clone: Its antigen is undetermined.

The donors gave bone marrow, and they were healthy. Researchers ran the PCR with 60 Vbeta and 13 Jbeta primers. The protocol was immunoSEQ multiplex PCR, while the TCRdb copy is restricted to in-frame clones and leaves out a portion. The sample records hundreds of thousands of clones, about 80% being singletons. Sequencing used PBMCs. The TCR sequence derives from a man aged 35 to 55 in good health and CMV-seronegative. This rearrangement joins TRBV29-1 to TRBJ2-7, with TRBD2 identical over 16 bases. This CDR3 is CSVGGPGTSGRATYEQYF. CDR3 nucleotides: TGCAGCGTTGGAGGGCCCGGGACTAGCGGGAGGGCTACCTACGAGCAGTACTTC.